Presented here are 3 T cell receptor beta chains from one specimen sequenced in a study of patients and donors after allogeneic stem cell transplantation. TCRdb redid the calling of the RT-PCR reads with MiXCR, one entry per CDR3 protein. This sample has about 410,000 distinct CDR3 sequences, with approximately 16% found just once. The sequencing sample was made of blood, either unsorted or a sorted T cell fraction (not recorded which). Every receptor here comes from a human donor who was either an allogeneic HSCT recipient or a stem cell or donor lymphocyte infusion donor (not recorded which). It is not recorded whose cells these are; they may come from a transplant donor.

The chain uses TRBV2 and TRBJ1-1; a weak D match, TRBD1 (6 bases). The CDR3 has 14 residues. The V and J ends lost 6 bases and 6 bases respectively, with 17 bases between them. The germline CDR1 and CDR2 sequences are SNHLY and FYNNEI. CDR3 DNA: TGTGCCAGCAGGAGAATGGACAGAGGGCCTGAAGCTTTCTTT. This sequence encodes CASRRMDRGPEAFF.

The DNA of the CDR3 is TGTGCCAGCTCGCCATCATTGGGTGATGATAACTATGGCTACACCTTC. This gives the protein CASSPSLGDDNYGYTF. The chain is built from TRBV18 and TRBJ1-2; D uncertain. The germline V and J ends were trimmed by 6 bases and 1 base, with 18 bases remaining between them. The CDR3 contains 16 residues. The V gene's germline CDR1 is KGHSH and CDR2 LQKENI.

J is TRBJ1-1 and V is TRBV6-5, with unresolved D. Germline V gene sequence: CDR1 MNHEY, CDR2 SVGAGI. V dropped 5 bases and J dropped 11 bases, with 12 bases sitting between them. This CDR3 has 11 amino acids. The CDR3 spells CASSGEGWAFF. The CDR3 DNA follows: TGTGCCAGCAGTGGAGAGGGCTGGGCTTTCTTT.